The 9 T cell receptor beta chains below were found in one sample sequenced in a study of blood T cell repertoires in COVID-19. Generated by immunoSEQ multiplex PCR, the TCRdb table keeps only in-frame clones and is missing some. The sample carries nearly 250,000 clones, around nine tenths recorded once. Sequenced material: peripheral blood. All receptors derive from a woman aged 60-70 years who had recovered from COVID-19.

The chain employs TRBV6-5 and TRBJ1-5; TRBD1 is a possible D gene (6 bases). Germline CDR1 reads MNHEY; CDR2 reads SVGAGI. The CDR3 has 13 amino acids. Deletions cut 8 bases from V and 6 bases from J, with 14 bases between. The CDR3 is CASSSQGGQPQHF. The CDR3 bases are TGTGCCAGCTCCTCACAGGGCGGTCAGCCCCAGCATTTT.

The chain links TRBV24-1 to TRBJ2-1, with 9 bases matching TRBD2. The germline gives CDR1 KGHDR, CDR2 SFDVKD. The CDR3 has 16 residues. J gave up 4 bases and V 6 bases, and 9 bases lay outside the gene matches. CDR3 in amino acids: CATSPLAGGNYNEQFF. The CDR3 DNA follows: TGTGCCACCAGTCCCCTGGCGGGGGGGAATTACAATGAGCAGTTCTTC.

This chain joins TRBV28 and TRBJ1-6; D not resolved. The V gene's germline CDR1 is MDHEN and CDR2 SYDVKM. CDR3 length: 15 amino acids. The V gene lost 2 bases and the J gene lost 9 bases, with 14 bases spanning the gap. The CDR3: CASSLEDLVRSPLHF. The CDR3 nucleotides are TGTGCCAGCAGTTTAGAGGATCTTGTCCGTTCACCCCTCCACTTT.

Only a few counts were recorded for this clone. The rearrangement uses TRBV6-5 and TRBJ2-2; D not resolved. This CDR3 is built from 16 residues. Looked up from germline, CDR1 is MNHEY and CDR2 is SVGAGI. V was cut by 2 bases and J by 0 bases, with 10 bases left in between. The CDR3 here is CASSYRRRTNTGELFF. The CDR3 nucleotides are TGTGCCAGCAGTTACCGGCGGCGGACGAACACCGGGGAGCTGTTTTTT.

The chain combines TRBV19 with TRBJ1-5, with D possibly matching TRBD1 (6 bases). Trimming stripped 11 bases from V and 2 bases from J, with 10 bases between. The germline gives CDR1 LNHDA, CDR2 SQIVND (reference sequence). The CDR3 runs to 12 residues. The CDR3, as DNA: TGTGCCGGGCGGACAGGCAATCAGCCCCAGCATTTT. It codes for CAGRTGNQPQHF.

V is TRBV28 and J is TRBJ1-5; D is possibly TRBD1 (5 bases). Trimming stripped 2 bases from V and 4 bases from J, with 15 bases between. CDR1 MDHEN and CDR2 SYDVKM come from the germline V gene. This CDR3 has 16 residues. CDR3 amino acids: CASSLIRQGPNQPQHF. The CDR3 DNA reads TGTGCCAGCAGTTTAATCCGCCAGGGTCCTAATCAGCCCCAGCATTTT.

This sequence joins TRBV27 and TRBJ2-2; D not resolved. This CDR3 comprises 16 residues. Germline V gene sequence: CDR1 MNHEY, CDR2 SMNVEV (reference sequence). Trimming left V 3 bases short and J 1 base short, with 12 bases between. Here the CDR3 reads CASSFPLGWNTGELFF. DNA for the CDR3: TGTGCCAGCAGTTTCCCCCTCGGGTGGAACACCGGGGAGCTGTTTTTT.

The chain employs TRBV5-4 and TRBJ2-5, with D tentatively TRBD2 (5 bases). Trimming took off 3 bases at V and 5 bases at J, with 11 bases between the two ends. This CDR3 comprises 13 residues. CDR1 SGHNT and CDR2 YYREEE come from the germline V gene (reference sequence). CDR3 bases: TGTGCCAGCAGCTCGAGACCGGGGGAGACCCAGTACTTC. Protein product: CASSSRPGETQYF.

The chain combines TRBV7-3 with TRBJ2-2, with D possibly TRBD1 on 6 matching bases. V lost 5 bases and J 7 bases, leaving 14 bases between the germline ends. CDR1 and CDR2 from the germline V gene are SGHTA and FQGTGA. CDR3 length: 14 amino acids. CDR3 region: CASSRPTGSGELFF. The CDR3 bases are TGTGCCAGCAGCCGACCAACAGGGAGCGGGGAGCTGTTTTTT.